These 22 T cell receptor beta chains originate from one sample sequenced in a study of shared clonotypes between healthy human individuals. Sequencing used immunoSEQ multiplex PCR; TCRdb keeps in-frame clones, though not all of them. The data hold roughly 1,100,000 clones, with about 80% observed a single time. Specimen: memory CD4+ T cells sorted from blood. Noted subset: CD45RA-negative fraction. Receptors were obtained from a man between 18 and 29 years old in good health.

This chain uses TRBV21-1 with TRBJ2-5; TRBD1 is taken as the D call from the table, unchecked against the DNA. TRBV21-1 is a pseudogene locus. CDR3 length: 15 amino acids. The CDR3 reads CASSKVMQGEETQYF. The CDR3 DNA reads as TGTGCCAGCAGCAAGGTAATGCAGGGTGAAGAGACCCAGTACTTC.

Points on this clone: The sample has other DNA sequences that encode this CDR3 too. The rearrangement joins TRBV6-1 to TRBJ2-7, with 8 bases that match TRBD2. Germline CDR1 and CDR2: MNHNS and SASEGT. The CDR3 has 13 residues. J lost 3 bases, V lost 6 bases, and 4 bases had no gene match. The CDR3 loop is CASSVAGNYEQYF. The CDR3 region has the DNA TGTGCCAGCAGCGTAGCGGGGAACTACGAGCAGTACTTC.

V and J are TRBV13 and TRBJ1-6, with TRBD1 identical over 9 bases. The CDR3 contains 18 residues. V shed 0 bases and J 0 bases; nucleotides not matched to a gene: 3. Germline V gives CDR1 PRHDT, CDR2 FYEKMQ (reference sequence). This CDR3 is CASSLGDRGSSYNSPLHF. CDR3 DNA: TGTGCCAGCAGCTTAGGGGACAGGGGTAGCTCCTATAATTCACCCCTCCACTTT.

The chain joins TRBV25-1 to TRBJ2-3; D perhaps matches TRBD2 (6 bases). The CDR3 is made up of 17 amino acids. Germline V gene sequence: CDR1 MGHDK, CDR2 SYGVNS. Trimming cost V 2 bases and J 0 bases, with 15 bases left between them. This chain's CDR3 is CASSEGGTSLSTDTQYF. CDR3 DNA: TGTGCCAGCAGTGAAGGGGGGACTTCCCTTAGCACAGATACGCAGTATTTT.

This clone was counted once. V gene TRBV18 combines with J gene TRBJ2-1, with TRBD2 identical over 12 bases. Trimming at V came to 3 bases and at J to 7 bases, leaving 7 bases not matched to a gene. Germline V gene sequence: CDR1 KGHSH, CDR2 LQKENI. This CDR3 contains 16 residues. The CDR3 region is CASSPLTSGSTNEQFF. In DNA, the CDR3 is TGTGCCAGCTCACCCCTGACTAGCGGGAGTACTAATGAGCAGTTCTTC. Complete variable domain (other parts from reference TRBV18 and TRBJ2-1): NAGVMQNPRHLVRRRGQEARLRCSPMKGHSHVYWYRQLPEEGLKFMVYLQKENIIDESGMPKERFSAEFPKEGPSILRIQQVVRGDSAAYFCASSPLTSGSTNEQFFGPGTRLTVL.

This chain connects TRBV7-2 to TRBJ2-5; 8 nucleotides align to TRBD2. The J segment lost 6 bases and the V segment lost 5 bases, leaving 8 bases of the junction unmatched. Germline CDR1 and CDR2: SGHTA and FQGNSA. The CDR3 is 14 residues long. The CDR3 sequence is CASSDSGAMKTQYF. CDR3 in DNA: TGTGCCAGCAGCGATAGCGGGGCGATGAAGACCCAGTACTTC. The variable domain in full, completed from reference TRBV7-2 and TRBJ2-5, reads GAGVSQSPSNKVTEKGKDVELRCDPISGHTALYWYRQSLGQGLEFLIYFQGNSAPDKSGLPSDRFSAERTGGSVSTLTIQRTQQEDSAVYLCASSDSGAMKTQYFGPGTRLLVL.

This clone was recorded at least ten times. The CDR3 DNA is TGTGCCAGCAGTGAAGCAGGGTCGACAGGAGATGGCTACACCTTC. Translating gives CASSEAGSTGDGYTF. V usage is TRBV6-1 and J usage is TRBJ1-2; the D gene is possibly TRBD1 (6 bases). Germline CDR1 is MNHNS and CDR2 is SASEGT. The CDR3 has 15 amino acids. Trimming cost V 0 bases and J 6 bases, with 14 bases left between them.

The chain links TRBV6-1 to TRBJ2-7; 8 nucleotides line up with TRBD2. The ends lost 11 bases at V and 6 bases at J; junction bases unmatched: 9. The CDR3 covers 12 residues. CDR1 and CDR2 (germline): MNHNS, SASEGT. CDR3 nucleotides: TGTGCCGCGACGGGGGGGCTCATCGAGCAGTACTTC. This codes for CAATGGLIEQYF.

The rearrangement joins TRBV6-6 to TRBJ1-4, with D tentatively TRBD1 (6 bases). The CDR3 consists of 15 residues. V was clipped by 7 bases and J by 4 bases, with 16 bases between them. Germline-derived CDR1 and CDR2 are MNHNY and SVGAGI (reference sequence). The DNA for the CDR3 is TGTGCCAGCACCTCGAGGGGGGAGGTTAATGAAAAACTGTTTTTT. Translated, it gives CASTSRGEVNEKLFF.

The chain has TRBV9 and TRBJ2-6, with D uncertain. Germline assignment: CDR1 SGDLS and CDR2 YYNGEE. The CDR3 contains 15 residues. V shed 1 base and J shed 2 bases, with 7 bases lying between them. The CDR3 sequence is CASSVPETGANVLTF. The CDR3 nucleotides are TGTGCCAGCAGCGTACCCGAAACTGGGGCCAACGTCCTGACTTTC. The complete variable domain, with remaining parts taken from reference TRBV9 and TRBJ2-6, reads DSGVTQTPKHLITATGQRVTLRCSPRSGDLSVYWYQQSLDQGLQFLIQYYNGEERAKGNILERFSAQQFPDLHSELNLSSLELGDSALYFCASSVPETGANVLTFGAGSRLTVL.

The J gene is TRBJ1-5, the V gene TRBV28; 8 nucleotides agree with TRBD1. With V trimmed by 6 bases and J by 3 bases, 10 bases remained unmatched. Per the germline V gene, CDR1 is MDHEN and CDR2 is SYDVKM. This CDR3 spans 16 amino acids. The CDR3 DNA is TGTGCCAGCAGCGTATACCGGGACAGGAACAATCAGCCCCAGCATTTT. This translates into CASSVYRDRNNQPQHF.

In the case of this clone: The sample holds other DNA sequences that translate to the same CDR3. The chain carries TRBV5-1 and TRBJ2-7; 7 bases line up with TRBD1. The V gene's germline CDR1 is SGHRS and CDR2 YFSETQ. There are 13 residues in the CDR3. Trimming at V came to 5 bases and at J to 4 bases, leaving 6 bases not matched to a gene. CDR3 sequence (DNA): TGCGCCAGCAGGTCCGGGACAGCTTACGAGCAGTACTTC. Its translation: CASRSGTAYEQYF.

This clone has only one observation. The chain links TRBV5-1 to TRBJ1-6, with D possibly being TRBD1 (5 bases). Germline V CDR1 and CDR2: SGHRS, YFSETQ. Trimming took 5 bases from V and 5 from J, leaving 8 bases between them. This CDR3 is 13 amino acids long. The CDR3 here is CASREGDNSPLHF. The CDR3 DNA reads as TGCGCCAGCAGAGAAGGGGATAATTCACCCCTCCACTTT.

Turning to this clone: Other DNA sequences from this sample encode an identical CDR3 as well. The V call is TRBV9, the J call TRBJ2-1; the match to TRBD2 covers 9 bases. CDR1 SGDLS and CDR2 YYNGEE come from the germline V gene. The length of the CDR3 is 16 residues. Unmatched junction bases numbered 3, after V lost 0 bases and J lost 2 bases. The CDR3 reads CASSVVAGGPYNEQFF. Here the CDR3 DNA reads TGTGCCAGCAGCGTAGTCGCGGGAGGGCCCTACAATGAGCAGTTCTTC.

V and J are TRBV6-5 and TRBJ2-5, with D possibly being TRBD1 or TRBD2 (5 bases each). The CDR3 loop spans 13 amino acids. Looked up from germline, CDR1 is MNHEY and CDR2 is SVGAGI. The V end lost 6 bases, the J end lost 7 bases, and 15 bases lay between the germline ends. In nucleotides, the CDR3 is TGTGCCAGCAGAAGCAGGGACGTTGGGACCCAGTACTTC. As protein: CASRSRDVGTQYF.

This chain uses TRBV7-2 with TRBJ2-5, with TRBD1 matching 7 bases. Germline CDR1 reads SGHTA; CDR2 reads FQGNSA. J lost 4 bases, V lost 1 base, and 6 bases had no gene match. This CDR3 has 15 amino acids. The CDR3 DNA is TGTGCCAGCAGCTTAGGGGACAGTGAAAGAGAGACCCAGTACTTC. Translation gives CASSLGDSERETQYF.

The chain recombines TRBV5-6 with TRBJ1-2; 8 positions match TRBD1. Trimming cost V 0 bases and J 8 bases; bases outside gene matches: 6. Per germline, CDR1 SGHDT and CDR2 YYEEEE. This CDR3 spans 14 amino acids. The DNA for the CDR3 is TGTGCCAGCAGCTTGGTTCCAGGGGGCCAGGGCTACACCTTC. Translating it yields CASSLVPGGQGYTF.

This clone was seen only a few times. Other DNA sequences from this sample encode an identical CDR3 as well. The chain carries TRBV18 and TRBJ1-2; D uncertain. CDR1 is KGHSH and CDR2 is LQKENI in the germline V gene. The CDR3 consists of 13 residues. V shed 2 bases and J shed 2 bases, with 6 bases lying between them. CDR3 in amino acids: CASSPGENYGYTF. The CDR3 region has the DNA TGTGCCAGCTCACCAGGGGAAAACTATGGCTACACCTTC.

This clone has a count of ten or more. The chain links TRBV5-1 to TRBJ2-3; maybe TRBD2 (5 bases). There are 14 residues in the CDR3. Germline V gene lookup returns CDR1 SGHRS and CDR2 YFSETQ. V dropped 4 bases and J dropped 1 base, with 10 bases sitting between them. The CDR3 reads CASSTDSGTDTQYF. CDR3 sequence (DNA): TGCGCCAGCAGCACGGACTCGGGCACAGATACGCAGTATTTT.

The chain carries TRBV10-3 and TRBJ1-2, with a tentative D call TRBD1 (5 bases). The CDR3 runs 14 residues. With 2 bases removed from V and 8 bases from J, the gap between germline ends came to 15 bases. Germline CDR1 and CDR2: ENHRY and SYGVKD. In DNA, the CDR3 is TGTGCCATCAGTGAGGGGGCCAATGGGAAGGGCTACACCTTC. This sequence encodes CAISEGANGKGYTF.

This chain links TRBV7-2 with TRBJ2-5, with TRBD1 matching 8 bases. With V trimmed by 3 bases and J by 2 bases, 14 bases remained unmatched. In germline, CDR1 is SGHTA, CDR2 FQGNSA. This CDR3 contains 18 residues. In nucleotides, the CDR3 is TGTGCCAGCAGCTTTAAAATTGCGGAGACAGGGGAACAAGAGACCCAGTACTTC. Residues: CASSFKIAETGEQETQYF.

The gene calls are TRBV30 and TRBJ2-1; D unclear. V was clipped by 0 bases and J by 10 bases, with 10 bases between them. Germline CDR1 GTSNPN, CDR2 SVGIG (reference sequence). The CDR3 loop spans 12 amino acids. The CDR3 DNA reads as TGTGCCTGGAGTGTGGTTGGCGCGGAGCAGTTCTTC. Its protein product is CAWSVVGAEQFF.